This passage covers 21 T cell receptor beta chains from one sample sequenced in a study of blood T cell repertoires in COVID-19. Repertoires were generated with immunoSEQ multiplex PCR, while TCRdb's copy carries only in-frame clones and drops some. The sample has roughly 150,000 clones, around 82% seen once. Input material: PBMCs or T cells enriched from blood (not recorded which). The source of these receptors is a man in his fifties in a cohort exposed to, infected with or recovered from COVID-19 (not recorded which).

This clone was seen a single time. The chain uses TRBV30 and TRBJ2-1; 8 nucleotides agree with TRBD2. Germline loops: CDR1 GTSNPN, CDR2 SVGIG (reference sequence). Trimming cost V 7 bases and J 0 bases; bases outside gene matches: 2. The CDR3 is 13 residues long. The CDR3 nucleotides read TGTGCCTTGCGGGGGGCCTCCTACAATGAGCAGTTCTTC. Amino acids: CALRGASYNEQFF.

This chain links TRBV7-9 with TRBJ2-4, with D perhaps matching TRBD1 (5 bases). Germline V CDR1 and CDR2: SEHNR, FQNEAQ (reference sequence). The V and J ends lost 0 bases and 6 bases respectively, with 21 bases between them. This CDR3 has 18 residues. Here the CDR3 reads CASSLADTAGPRGNIQYF. The CDR3, as DNA: TGTGCCAGCAGCTTAGCGGATACCGCAGGGCCCCGAGGAAACATTCAGTACTTC.

The rearrangement joins TRBV30 to TRBJ2-7; maybe TRBD2 (6 bases). This CDR3 has 14 amino acids. The V and J ends lost 0 bases and 4 bases respectively, with 13 bases between them. Germline V gene sequence: CDR1 GTSNPN, CDR2 SVGIG (reference sequence). CDR3 protein: CAWSVGSGLYEQYF. CDR3 coding DNA: TGTGCCTGGAGTGTGGGTAGCGGACTATACGAGCAGTACTTC.

This chain links TRBV9 with TRBJ2-1, with TRBD1 as a possible D gene (5 bases). CDR1 and CDR2 from the germline V gene are SGDLS and YYNGEE. The germline V and J ends were trimmed by 0 bases and 2 bases, with 9 bases remaining between them. This CDR3 comprises 15 residues. For the CDR3, the DNA is TGTGCCAGCAGCGTAGAGGGGTACCCCTACAATGAGCAGTTCTTC. This codes for CASSVEGYPYNEQFF.

CDR3 loop: CASSTAGTGVWTQYF. The CDR3 nucleotides read TGTGCCAGTAGTACCGCCGGGACAGGGGTTTGGACCCAGTACTTC. The chain recombines TRBV19 with TRBJ2-5, with 10 nucleotides matching TRBD1. Germline V CDR1 and CDR2: LNHDA, SQIVND (reference sequence). V trimming: 4 bases; J trimming: 7 bases; junction bases outside the gene matches: 9. The CDR3 covers 15 residues.

The V call is TRBV11-2, the J call TRBJ1-2; D is uncertain. V lost 0 bases to trimming and J lost 6 bases, with 8 bases between them. In germline, CDR1 is SGHAT, CDR2 FQNNGV. This CDR3 is 13 amino acids long. The CDR3 DNA reads TGTGCCAGCAGCTTAGACCTAGGCCATGGCTACACCTTC. Protein: CASSLDLGHGYTF.

This rearrangement joins TRBV3-1 (or the pseudogene TRBV3-2) to TRBJ1-2; TRBD1 is a possible D gene (5 bases). This CDR3 spans 15 amino acids. The germline V and J ends were trimmed by 4 bases and 3 bases, with 15 bases remaining between them. Germline V gene lookup returns CDR1 LGHDT and CDR2 YNNKEL (reference sequence). The CDR3 region is CASSPSLGDYYGYTF. The CDR3 DNA follows: TGTGCCAGCAGCCCTTCTTTAGGGGATTACTATGGCTACACCTTC.

The chain has TRBV30 and TRBJ2-7; 7 nucleotides match TRBD2. Germline lookup yields CDR1 GTSNPN and CDR2 SVGIG (reference sequence). This CDR3 region has 12 residues. V shed 0 bases, J shed 9 bases, and the junction held 5 bases outside the gene matches. CDR3 DNA: TGTGCCTGGAGTGTACGGGGGGAAGGGCAGTACTTC. Its translation is CAWSVRGEGQYF.

V is TRBV29-1 and J is TRBJ1-2; D perhaps matches TRBD1 (6 bases). This CDR3 comprises 14 residues. Per the germline V gene, CDR1 is SQVTM and CDR2 is ANQGSEA. The V end lost 1 base, the J end lost 2 bases, and 11 bases lay between the germline ends. CDR3 bases: TGCAGCGTTGAAGGCAGGGGCCGAAACTATGGCTACACCTTC. Its protein is CSVEGRGRNYGYTF. The full variable domain, completed using reference TRBV29-1 and TRBJ1-2, is SAVISQKPSRDICQRGTSLTIQCQVDSQVTMMFWYRQQPGQSLTLIATANQGSEATYESGFVIDKFPISRPNLTFSTLTVSNMSPEDSSIYLCSVEGRGRNYGYTFGSGTRLTVV.

V is TRBV14 and J is TRBJ1-3; 11 bases map to TRBD1. The germline V gene encodes CDR1 SGHDN and CDR2 FVKESK. This CDR3 contains 15 residues. Trimming removed 4 bases from V and 4 bases from J; junction bases left unmatched: 3. CDR3 coding DNA: TGTGCCAGCAGCCCCCGGACAGGGGGCGGAAACACCATATATTTT. It specifies CASSPRTGGGNTIYF.

The chain joins TRBV6-4 to TRBJ2-7, with TRBD2 matching 15 bases. The V and J ends lost 6 bases and 3 bases, in that order; junction bases with no gene match: 3. This CDR3 contains 15 residues. CDR1 is MRHNA, CDR2 SNTAGT, per germline. The CDR3 sequence: CASRGGLAGGYEQYF. CDR3 nucleotide sequence: TGTGCCAGCAGGGGGGGACTAGCGGGAGGCTACGAGCAGTACTTC.

A remark on this clone: The same CDR3 is also encoded by other DNA sequences in this sample. The CDR3: CASSVAGGASYEQYF. The CDR3 DNA follows: TGTGCCAGCAGCGTAGCGGGGGGGGCCTCCTACGAGCAGTACTTC. The chain is built from TRBV9 and TRBJ2-7; 8 bases align to TRBD2. The CDR3 has 15 residues. Germline V gene data show CDR1 as SGDLS and CDR2 as YYNGEE. The V gene end was trimmed by 0 bases and the J gene end by 0 bases; junction bases not matched to a gene: 2.

The rearrangement links TRBV7-8 to TRBJ1-2; D might be TRBD1 (5 bases). CDR3 size: 13 residues. The V gene lost 3 bases and the J gene lost 7 bases, with 12 bases spanning the gap. Germline V CDR1 and CDR2: SGHVS, FQNEAQ. CDR3 in DNA: TGTGCCAGCAGCTTGGGGGGAGTGGGTGGCTACACCTTC. Amino acid sequence: CASSLGGVGGYTF.

The chain recombines TRBV6-2 or TRBV6-3 with TRBJ1-1; D gene ambiguous. The CDR3 has 16 amino acids. The germline V gene encodes CDR1 MNHEY and CDR2 SVGEGT. Trimming pared 4 bases from V and 1 base from J, leaving 16 bases between. Written as DNA, the CDR3 is TGTGCCAGCAGTTTGAACCTAATAACGCCGAACACTGAAGCTTTCTTT. Translating gives CASSLNLITPNTEAFF.

In its sample, this clone was seen a few times. This sequence joins TRBV28 and TRBJ1-2; tentative D call: TRBD1 (6 bases). There are 15 residues in the CDR3. The V and J ends lost 1 base and 2 bases respectively, with 11 bases between them. The germline V gene has CDR1 MDHEN and CDR2 SYDVKM. CDR3 DNA sequence: TGTGCCAGCAGTTTATCCCAGGGGTTCAACTATGGCTACACCTTC. Its protein is CASSLSQGFNYGYTF.

The table lists this clone with a few counts. The chain is built from TRBV4-1 and TRBJ1-1; weak D call: TRBD1 (5 bases). The CDR3 sequence is 14 residues long. The ends were cut back, 4 bases at V and 12 bases at J, with 21 bases in the middle. Germline CDR1 and CDR2: MGHRA and YSYEKL. CDR3 region: CASSLTHDSRWTFF. The CDR3 DNA is TGCGCCAGCAGCCTAACACACGACAGCCGGTGGACTTTCTTT.

The rearrangement links TRBV3-1 (or the pseudogene TRBV3-2) to TRBJ2-7; no clear D. The germline V gene encodes CDR1 LGHDT and CDR2 YNNKEL (reference sequence). The CDR3 is made up of 15 amino acids. V was pared by 0 bases and J by 2 bases, with 11 bases between. The CDR3 sequence is CASSQDLYETYEQYF. CDR3 in DNA: TGTGCCAGCAGCCAAGATCTGTACGAGACCTACGAGCAGTACTTC.

This sequence joins TRBV7-8 and TRBJ2-1; possible D gene TRBD2, 5 bases. This CDR3 comprises 15 residues. The ends were cut back, 1 base at V and 0 bases at J, with 7 bases in the middle. CDR1 is SGHVS and CDR2 is FQNEAQ in the germline V gene. CDR3 residues: CASSLVAISYNEQFF. DNA for the CDR3: TGTGCCAGCAGCTTAGTAGCGATCTCCTACAATGAGCAGTTCTTC.

V and J are TRBV6-2 or TRBV6-3 and TRBJ1-5; D uncertain. The CDR3 is made up of 13 amino acids. V lost 2 bases and J lost 7, with 9 bases in between. Germline V gives CDR1 MNHEY, CDR2 SVGEGT. CDR3 loop: CASSYIYLQPQHF. CDR3 DNA: TGTGCCAGCAGTTACATATATCTCCAGCCCCAGCATTTT.

This chain uses TRBV30 with TRBJ2-3; the D is unclear. Trimming left V 0 bases short and J 3 bases short, with 7 bases between. This CDR3 comprises 13 residues. CDR1 and CDR2 (germline): GTSNPN, SVGIG (reference sequence). The CDR3 is CAWSVLWTDTQYF. CDR3 bases: TGTGCCTGGAGTGTACTATGGACAGATACGCAGTATTTT.

The table lists this clone with a count of one. The chain carries TRBV29-1 and TRBJ1-2, with a weak D call TRBD1 (5 bases). V was shortened by 3 bases and J by 6 bases, with 8 bases between the two germline ends. The V gene's germline CDR1 is SQVTM and CDR2 ANQGSEA. The CDR3 consists of 11 residues. CDR3 bases: TGCAGCGTTGAGCAGGGTCATGGCTACACCTTC. This translates into CSVEQGHGYTF.